These T cell receptor beta chains were read from a single sample in a study of Ad26.COV2.S vaccination and SARS-CoV-2 variants. Repertoires were generated with immunoSEQ multiplex PCR, while TCRdb's copy carries only in-frame clones and drops some. The sample includes approximately 280,000 clones, 70% to 90% seen only once; the top ten take over 2.5%. Sequencing used peripheral blood, obtained in a trial of Ad26.COV2.S vaccine versus placebo. The receptors were sampled from a person aged 18-60 years who received the Ad26.COV2.S COVID-19 vaccine or a placebo. CDR3s include the opening cysteine and the closing phenylalanine or tryptophan. The D gene is left open where the match is weak. A row's size may be missing; if present it is once, few, many or a size class.

j_call: TRBJ2-1
v_call: TRBV28
clone_size: NA
d_call: TRBD2
cdr3_nt: TGTGCCAGCCAGACTAGCGGGAGTCGGGATGAGCAGTTCTTC
cdr3_aa: CASQTSGSRDEQFF

j_call: TRBJ2-1
v_call: TRBV30
clone_size: once
d_call: NA
cdr3_nt: TGTGCCTGGAGTACCTCCGGGGGCACCCGGACGAGGAATGAGCAGTTCTTC
cdr3_aa: CAWSTSGGTRTRNEQFF

j_call: TRBJ1-3
v_call: TRBV30
clone_size: NA
d_call: TRBD1
cdr3_nt: TGTGCCTGGACCAGTGGCAGGGGGCAAAGAAACACCATATATTTT
cdr3_aa: CAWTSGRGQRNTIYF

j_call: TRBJ1-4
v_call: TRBV4-1
clone_size: NA
d_call: NA
cdr3_nt: TGCGCCAGCAGCCATGGGGCGGGTGGGGGTGAAAAACTGTTTTTT
cdr3_aa: CASSHGAGGGEKLFF

j_call: TRBJ2-7
v_call: TRBV18
clone_size: NA
d_call: TRBD2
cdr3_nt: TGTGCCAGCTCACCATTTAACGTGGGAGGGCCCTACGAGCAGTACTTC
cdr3_aa: CASSPFNVGGPYEQYF

j_call: TRBJ1-4
v_call: TRBV6-5
clone_size: once
d_call: TRBD1
cdr3_nt: TGTGCCAGCAGTTACCGCAGGGGGCTCGAAAAACTGTTTTTT
cdr3_aa: CASSYRRGLEKLFF

j_call: TRBJ1-3
v_call: TRBV9
clone_size: NA
d_call: NA
cdr3_nt: TGTGCCAGCAGCGTAGTTTGGATCTCTGGAAACACCATATATTTT
cdr3_aa: CASSVVWISGNTIYF

j_call: TRBJ2-2
v_call: TRBV7-3
clone_size: NA
d_call: NA
cdr3_nt: TGTGCCAGCAGAGGGCCGGGACACGGCGCCGGGGAGCTGTTTTTT
cdr3_aa: CASRGPGHGAGELFF

j_call: TRBJ1-1
v_call: TRBV10-3
clone_size: NA
d_call: NA
cdr3_nt: TGTGCCATCAGTGAGTCGAAAGGAGCCATGAACACTGAAGCTTTCTTT
cdr3_aa: CAISESKGAMNTEAFF

j_call: TRBJ2-7
v_call: TRBV3-1/TRBV3-2
clone_size: NA
d_call: TRBD1
cdr3_nt: TGTGCCAGCAGCCTTCAGACAGGGGGTCCCCCCTACGAGCAGTACTTC
cdr3_aa: CASSLQTGGPPYEQYF

j_call: TRBJ2-3
v_call: TRBV4-2
clone_size: NA
d_call: TRBD2
cdr3_nt: TGTGCCAGCAGCCCCGTGCGGGGGGGCACAGATACGCAGTATTTT
cdr3_aa: CASSPVRGGTDTQYF

j_call: TRBJ2-4
v_call: TRBV28
clone_size: NA
d_call: TRBD1
cdr3_nt: TGTGCCAGCAGTATTCCCGGGACAGGGGAGTATAACATTCAGTACTTC
cdr3_aa: CASSIPGTGEYNIQYF

j_call: TRBJ1-2
v_call: TRBV27
clone_size: NA
d_call: TRBD1
cdr3_nt: TGTGCCAGCAGTCCCGGGACAGGGTTTTCTAACTATGGCTACACCTTC
cdr3_aa: CASSPGTGFSNYGYTF

j_call: TRBJ1-5
v_call: TRBV7-8
clone_size: NA
d_call: NA
cdr3_nt: TGTGCCAGCAGCCTACAGTCTCAGCCCCAGCATTTT
cdr3_aa: CASSLQSQPQHF

j_call: TRBJ1-1
v_call: TRBV5-1
clone_size: NA
d_call: TRBD1
cdr3_nt: TGCGCCAGCAGCTTCAGGGGGATTTGGGAGAACACTGAAGCTTTCTTT
cdr3_aa: CASSFRGIWENTEAFF

j_call: TRBJ1-2
v_call: TRBV19
clone_size: few
d_call: NA
cdr3_nt: TGTGCCAGTAGTGCCCTTTTGCAGGGAGGTGGCTACACCTTC
cdr3_aa: CASSALLQGGGYTF

j_call: TRBJ2-7
v_call: TRBV6-2/TRBV6-3
clone_size: NA
d_call: TRBD1
cdr3_nt: TGTGCCAGCAGTACCGGGACAGTCGGTGGGTACGAGCAGTACTTC
cdr3_aa: CASSTGTVGGYEQYF

j_call: TRBJ1-1
v_call: TRBV6-2/TRBV6-3
clone_size: NA
d_call: NA
cdr3_nt: TGTGCCAGCAGTTACTCAACGACCGGGGGACGACGAAGGATGAACACTGAAGCTTTTTTT
cdr3_aa: CASSYSTTGGRRRMNTEAFF

j_call: TRBJ1-2
v_call: TRBV6-5
clone_size: NA
d_call: NA
cdr3_nt: TGTGCCAGCAGTTACTCACCAGGGTTCTATGGCTACACCTTC
cdr3_aa: CASSYSPGFYGYTF

j_call: TRBJ1-1
v_call: TRBV18
clone_size: NA
d_call: TRBD1
cdr3_nt: TGTGCCAGCTCACTTAGACAGGGGATGAACACTGAAGCTTTCTTT
cdr3_aa: CASSLRQGMNTEAFF

j_call: TRBJ2-3
v_call: TRBV6-1
clone_size: NA
d_call: NA
cdr3_nt: TGTGCCAGCAGTGAAAGGCCTAGCCGGGGGAGCACAGATACGCAGTATTTT
cdr3_aa: CASSERPSRGSTDTQYF

j_call: TRBJ1-2
v_call: TRBV28
clone_size: many
d_call: NA
cdr3_nt: TGTGCCAGCACCTCACCACCAACCTATGGCTACACCTTC
cdr3_aa: CASTSPPTYGYTF

j_call: TRBJ2-1
v_call: TRBV5-4
clone_size: NA
d_call: TRBD2
cdr3_nt: TGTGCCAGCAGCTTGACTAGCGGGAGGCATGAGCAGTTCTTC
cdr3_aa: CASSLTSGRHEQFF

j_call: TRBJ1-2
v_call: TRBV6-1
clone_size: NA
d_call: NA
cdr3_nt: TGTGCCAGCAGTGAATTGGTTGCTAACTATGGCTACACCTTC
cdr3_aa: CASSELVANYGYTF

j_call: TRBJ2-5
v_call: TRBV2
clone_size: NA
d_call: TRBD1
cdr3_nt: TGTGCCAGCAGAGACCTACAGGGGTCACAAGAGACCCAGTACTTC
cdr3_aa: CASRDLQGSQETQYF

j_call: TRBJ2-3
v_call: TRBV18
clone_size: NA
d_call: NA
cdr3_nt: TGTGCCAGCTCACCACCGTCGCAGACAGATACGCAGTATTTT
cdr3_aa: CASSPPSQTDTQYF

j_call: TRBJ1-6
v_call: TRBV4-1
clone_size: NA
d_call: NA
cdr3_nt: TGCGCCAGCAGCCAAGTTCGGGGAAACTATAATTCACCCCTCCACTTT
cdr3_aa: CASSQVRGNYNSPLHF

j_call: TRBJ1-2
v_call: TRBV2
clone_size: NA
d_call: NA
cdr3_nt: TGTGCCAGCAGTCAACAGGGAGGGGGAGGCTACACCTTC
cdr3_aa: CASSQQGGGGYTF

j_call: TRBJ2-7
v_call: TRBV5-1
clone_size: NA
d_call: TRBD2
cdr3_nt: TGCGCCAGCAGCCCGGGGGGGCTGGGGGACGAGCAGTACTTC
cdr3_aa: CASSPGGLGDEQYF

j_call: TRBJ1-6
v_call: TRBV7-2
clone_size: NA
d_call: TRBD1
cdr3_nt: TGTGCCAGCAGACCCACCGGGACAGATTTTTCACCCCTCCACTTT
cdr3_aa: CASRPTGTDFSPLHF

j_call: TRBJ1-1
v_call: TRBV7-9
clone_size: NA
d_call: NA
cdr3_nt: TGTGCCAGCAGCCATCCCCTGATGAACACTGAAGCTTTCTTT
cdr3_aa: CASSHPLMNTEAFF

j_call: TRBJ1-2
v_call: TRBV6-1
clone_size: NA
d_call: TRBD1
cdr3_nt: TGTGCCAGCAGTGAATCGACAGGGGGCGCTTATAGAGGCTACACCTTC
cdr3_aa: CASSESTGGAYRGYTF

j_call: TRBJ2-3
v_call: TRBV4-2
clone_size: NA
d_call: NA
cdr3_nt: TGTGCCAGCAGCCAAGAGGACCCCACAGATACGCAGTATTTT
cdr3_aa: CASSQEDPTDTQYF

j_call: TRBJ2-1
v_call: TRBV3-1/TRBV3-2
clone_size: NA
d_call: NA
cdr3_nt: TGTGCCAGCAGCCTGATCATGGAGGGGCCCTACAATGAGCAGTTCTTC
cdr3_aa: CASSLIMEGPYNEQFF

j_call: TRBJ1-1
v_call: TRBV10-2
clone_size: NA
d_call: NA
cdr3_nt: TGCGCCAGCAGTGATCAGGGAACTAGTGAAGCTTTCTTT
cdr3_aa: CASSDQGTSEAFF

j_call: TRBJ2-1
v_call: TRBV11-2
clone_size: NA
d_call: TRBD2
cdr3_nt: TGTGCCAGCAGCTTAGGTACTAGCGGGTGGTGGTTCTTC
cdr3_aa: CASSLGTSGWWFF

j_call: TRBJ2-3
v_call: TRBV7-2
clone_size: NA
d_call: NA
cdr3_nt: TGTGCCAGCAGCTTAATAAGTGGACTTCCCACAGATACGCAGTATTTT
cdr3_aa: CASSLISGLPTDTQYF

j_call: TRBJ1-1
v_call: TRBV5-1
clone_size: NA
d_call: NA
cdr3_nt: TGCGCCAGCAGCTTTCGGGAGAAAGAAAAGACTGAAGCTTTCTTT
cdr3_aa: CASSFREKEKTEAFF

j_call: TRBJ2-2
v_call: TRBV30
clone_size: NA
d_call: TRBD2
cdr3_nt: TGTGCCTGGAGTAGGCTAGCGGGAAGGAGCACCGGGGAGCTGTTTTTT
cdr3_aa: CAWSRLAGRSTGELFF

j_call: TRBJ1-1
v_call: TRBV5-5
clone_size: once
d_call: NA
cdr3_nt: TGTGCCAGCAGCTTGTCAGGGTTGGACACTGAAGCTTTCTTT
cdr3_aa: CASSLSGLDTEAFF

j_call: TRBJ1-1
v_call: TRBV12-5
clone_size: NA
d_call: NA
cdr3_nt: TGTGCTAGTGGTGGGCAGGTGAACACTGAAGCTTTCTTT
cdr3_aa: CASGGQVNTEAFF

j_call: TRBJ1-2
v_call: TRBV3-1/TRBV3-2
clone_size: once
d_call: TRBD1
cdr3_nt: TGTGCCAGCAGCCAAGATGGGGACAGGGGATTCCTAGGGTATGGCTACACCTTC
cdr3_aa: CASSQDGDRGFLGYGYTF

j_call: TRBJ1-2
v_call: TRBV6-2/TRBV6-3
clone_size: NA
d_call: NA
cdr3_nt: TGTGCCAGCAGTTCCGCTGGGCCTTACTATGGCTACACCTTC
cdr3_aa: CASSSAGPYYGYTF

j_call: TRBJ2-3
v_call: TRBV27
clone_size: NA
d_call: TRBD2
cdr3_nt: TGTGCCAGCAGCAAAGGACTAGCCCTCAACACAGATACGCAGTATTTT
cdr3_aa: CASSKGLALNTDTQYF

j_call: TRBJ2-5
v_call: TRBV7-9
clone_size: NA
d_call: NA
cdr3_nt: TGTGCCAGCAGCTTAGCCCAGGGGATTCAAGAGACCCAGTACTTC
cdr3_aa: CASSLAQGIQETQYF

j_call: TRBJ1-3
v_call: TRBV7-3
clone_size: NA
d_call: NA
cdr3_nt: TGTGCCAGCAGCTTAACCCCCACCTCTGGAAACACCATATATTTT
cdr3_aa: CASSLTPTSGNTIYF

j_call: TRBJ2-6
v_call: TRBV2
clone_size: NA
d_call: NA
cdr3_nt: TGTGCCAGCAGTCTCGGGGCCAACGTCCTGACTTTC
cdr3_aa: CASSLGANVLTF

j_call: TRBJ2-3
v_call: TRBV27
clone_size: once
d_call: TRBD1
cdr3_nt: TGTGCCAGCAGTTTACCGGGACAGGGAACAGATACGCAGTATTTT
cdr3_aa: CASSLPGQGTDTQYF

j_call: TRBJ2-2
v_call: TRBV5-4
clone_size: once
d_call: NA
cdr3_nt: TGTGCCAGCGGGGACGTTACAGTGGGAACGAACACCGGGGAGCTGTTTTTT
cdr3_aa: CASGDVTVGTNTGELFF

j_call: TRBJ1-6
v_call: TRBV5-4
clone_size: NA
d_call: NA
cdr3_nt: TGTGCCAGCAGCCTCGACCGATCCAATTCACCCCTCCACTTT
cdr3_aa: CASSLDRSNSPLHF

j_call: TRBJ1-2
v_call: TRBV13
clone_size: NA
d_call: NA
cdr3_nt: TGTGCCAGCAGCTCCCCCAGGGAAGGTCGTGGCTACACCTTC
cdr3_aa: CASSSPREGRGYTF

j_call: TRBJ2-5
v_call: TRBV27
clone_size: NA
d_call: NA
cdr3_nt: TGTGCCAGTGAAGAGACCCAGTACTTC
cdr3_aa: CASEETQYF